Listed here is a single T cell receptor beta chain. Its antigen is currently unknown. The primer mix had 60 Vbeta and 13 Jbeta primers. The data were produced by immunoSEQ multiplex PCR, yet TCRdb's version contains in-frame clones alone and is incomplete. The table lists 90,000 to 120,000 clones, roughly 82% of them singletons. These data belong to a study of cytomegalovirus exposure and HLA in healthy donors. Broader study findings: Within an earlier analysis, most TCR beta V segments proved productive either about 87% or about 30% of the time. For presence/absence analyses, sequencing depth was assumed to be roughly uniform across donors. TCR beta chains numbering some 160 were designated cytomegalovirus-associated. HLA alleles were associated with fewer than 20,000 TCR beta sequences in a later analysis at 0.05 false discovery rate.

After removal of 5 bases from V and 2 bases from J, the junction contained 8 bases not matched to a gene. The CDR3 is made up of 17 amino acids. Per germline, CDR1 SGHVS and CDR2 FQNEAQ. The rearrangement joins TRBV7-8 to TRBJ1-5, with 11 bases matching TRBD1. The sample comprised PBMCs. The clonotype originates from a man aged 30 to 45 in good health and CMV-seropositive. The CDR3 reads CASSRTGGETGNQPQHF. CDR3 nucleotides: TGTGCCAGCAGCCGGACAGGGGGCGAGACGGGCAATCAGCCCCAGCATTTT.